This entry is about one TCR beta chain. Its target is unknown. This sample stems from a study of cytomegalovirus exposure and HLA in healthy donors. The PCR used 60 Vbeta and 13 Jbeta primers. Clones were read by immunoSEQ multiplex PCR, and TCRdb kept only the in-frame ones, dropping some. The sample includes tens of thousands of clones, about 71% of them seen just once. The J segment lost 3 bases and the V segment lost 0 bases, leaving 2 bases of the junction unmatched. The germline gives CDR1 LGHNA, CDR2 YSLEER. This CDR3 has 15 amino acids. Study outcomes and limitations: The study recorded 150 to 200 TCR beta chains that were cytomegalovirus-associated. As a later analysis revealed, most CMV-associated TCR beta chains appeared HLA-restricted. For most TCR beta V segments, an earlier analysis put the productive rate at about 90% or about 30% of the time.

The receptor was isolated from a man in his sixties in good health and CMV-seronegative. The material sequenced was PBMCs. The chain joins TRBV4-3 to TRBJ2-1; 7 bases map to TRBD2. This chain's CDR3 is CASSQELADYNEQFF. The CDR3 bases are TGCGCCAGCAGCCAAGAGCTAGCGGACTACAATGAGCAGTTCTTC.